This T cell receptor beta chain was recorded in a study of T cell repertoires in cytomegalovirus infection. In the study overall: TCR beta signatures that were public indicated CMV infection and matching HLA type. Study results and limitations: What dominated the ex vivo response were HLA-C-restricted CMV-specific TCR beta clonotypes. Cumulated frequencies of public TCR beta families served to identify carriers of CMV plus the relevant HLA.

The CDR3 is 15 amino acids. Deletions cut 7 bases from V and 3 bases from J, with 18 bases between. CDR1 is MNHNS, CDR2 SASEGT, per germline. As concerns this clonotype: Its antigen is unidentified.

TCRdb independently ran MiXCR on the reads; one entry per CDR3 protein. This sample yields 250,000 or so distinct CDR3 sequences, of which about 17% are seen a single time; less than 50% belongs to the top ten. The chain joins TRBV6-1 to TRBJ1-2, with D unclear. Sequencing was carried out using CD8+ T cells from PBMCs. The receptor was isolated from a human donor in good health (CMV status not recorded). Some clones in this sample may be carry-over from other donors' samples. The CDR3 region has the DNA TGTGCCAGCACCCCGTTCATTACCAAAGACTATGGCTACACCTTC. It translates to CASTPFITKDYGYTF.